The next 18 T cell receptor beta chains were all read from a single sample in a study of somatic mutations in cytotoxic T cells in rheumatoid arthritis. Libraries were prepared by immunoSEQ multiplex PCR; TCRdb keeps only in-frame clonotypes and omits some of them. The sample yields about 18,000 clones, more than 70% seen once. Sequenced sample: CD8+ T cells sorted from blood. All receptors derive from an adult with rheumatoid arthritis.

This chain connects TRBV7-9 to TRBJ2-3, with a tentative D call TRBD2 (5 bases). The V end lost 3 bases, the J end lost 4 bases, and 8 bases lay between the germline ends. Germline CDR1 SEHNR, CDR2 FQNEAQ (reference sequence). The CDR3 totals 13 residues. CDR3 protein: CASSFMRADTQYF. CDR3 sequence (DNA): TGTGCCAGCAGCTTTATGCGGGCAGATACGCAGTATTTT.

The rearrangement joins TRBV2 to TRBJ1-3; D not certain. Trimming removed 0 bases at V and 3 bases at J, with 9 bases between. The CDR3 contains 15 residues. Germline assignment: CDR1 SNHLY and CDR2 FYNNEI. CDR3 residues: CASSEAVGFGNTIYF. The CDR3 DNA sequence: TGTGCCAGCAGTGAAGCGGTAGGGTTTGGAAACACCATATATTTT.

Only one count was recorded for this clone. This chain uses TRBV18 with TRBJ2-3, with D tentatively TRBD2 (6 bases). Germline lookup yields CDR1 KGHSH and CDR2 LQKENI. CDR3 size: 17 residues. V gave up 6 bases and J gave up 4 bases, with 23 bases separating them. In DNA form, the CDR3 reads TGTGCCAGCTCCCTGCCGTTAGGAGGGACGAGGCCAGATACGCAGTATTTT. It yields the protein CASSLPLGGTRPDTQYF.

This sequence joins TRBV5-5 and TRBJ2-5; 10 bases fit TRBD2. Germline lookup yields CDR1 SGHKS and CDR2 YYEKEE (reference sequence). The J segment lost 1 base and the V segment lost 5 bases, leaving 14 bases of the junction unmatched. CDR3 length: 18 residues. In DNA, the CDR3 is TGTGCCAGCAGTCGTGATCCGGGACTAGCGATCCCCCAAGAGACCCAGTACTTC. It translates to CASSRDPGLAIPQETQYF.

The J gene is TRBJ1-2, the V gene TRBV2; perhaps TRBD1 as D (5 bases). This CDR3 contains 11 residues. Per the germline V gene, CDR1 is SNHLY and CDR2 is FYNNEI. Trimming shortened V by 8 bases and J by 7 bases, and 11 bases separated the two germline ends. CDR3 DNA: TGTGCCAGCCAGGGTTCGTTTGGCTACACCTTC. As protein: CASQGSFGYTF.

As regards this clone: The sample contains more than one DNA sequence encoding this CDR3. The V and J genes are TRBV19 and TRBJ2-7; the D is unclear. Germline values: CDR1 LNHDA, CDR2 SQIVND (reference sequence). Trimming left V 3 bases short and J 2 bases short, with 5 bases between. CDR3 size: 12 residues. The CDR3 is CASSIRPYEQYF. Here the CDR3 DNA reads TGTGCCAGTAGTATTAGACCCTACGAGCAGTACTTC.

This chain links TRBV4-2 with TRBJ2-2; D is perhaps TRBD2 (6 bases). Deletions cut 1 base from V and 1 base from J, with 10 bases between. This CDR3 contains 16 residues. Germline CDR1 LGHNA, CDR2 YNFKEQ. The CDR3: CASSQVRGLNTGELFF. The DNA for the CDR3 is TGTGCCAGCAGCCAAGTCCGGGGACTGAACACCGGGGAGCTGTTTTTT.

The chain has TRBV4-2 and TRBJ1-2; no definite D call. CDR3 size: 15 residues. Trimming took 1 base from V and 2 from J, leaving 11 bases between them. Germline CDR1 reads LGHNA; CDR2 reads YNFKEQ. The CDR3 DNA sequence: TGTGCCAGCAGCCAAGTTCCCCTGGGAAACTATGGCTACACCTTC. Residues: CASSQVPLGNYGYTF.

The V gene is TRBV4-1, the J gene TRBJ1-1; 9 nucleotides align to TRBD1. This CDR3 is built from 17 residues. V gave up 3 bases and J gave up 3 bases; unmatched junction bases: 11. Germline values: CDR1 MGHRA, CDR2 YSYEKL. CDR3 region: CASSHAYLGQGDTEAFF. CDR3 in DNA: TGCGCCAGCAGCCACGCATACTTGGGACAGGGAGACACTGAAGCTTTCTTT.

The table lists this clone with a few counts. The V and J genes are TRBV10-2 and TRBJ1-5; 10 nucleotides match TRBD1. The germline CDR1 and CDR2 sequences are WSHSY and SAAADI. The J segment lost 2 bases and the V segment lost 5 bases, leaving 3 bases of the junction unmatched. The CDR3 covers 15 residues. This CDR3 is CASSPGTGGNQPQHF. In DNA form, the CDR3 reads TGCGCCAGCAGTCCCGGGACAGGGGGCAATCAGCCCCAGCATTTT.

This chain uses TRBV27 with TRBJ1-1; a weak D match, TRBD1 (5 bases). This CDR3 region has 15 residues. CDR1 and CDR2 (germline): MNHEY, SMNVEV (reference sequence). Trimming removed 0 bases from V and 4 bases from J, with 12 bases in between. The CDR3 DNA reads as TGTGCCAGCAGTTTATCCGCAGGGTCTCGCACTGAAGCTTTCTTT. Translated, it gives CASSLSAGSRTEAFF.

CDR3 nucleotide sequence: TGTGCCAGCAGTCCTTCGGACTGGAACACCGGGGAGCTGTTTTTT. Translation gives CASSPSDWNTGELFF. The gene calls are TRBV6-6 and TRBJ2-2; a possible D gene is TRBD2 (5 bases). Germline-derived CDR1 and CDR2 are MNHNY and SVGAGI (reference sequence). V was trimmed by 5 bases and J by 1 base, leaving 11 bases between them. CDR3 length: 15 residues.

J is TRBJ2-2 and V is TRBV9, with 8 bases matching TRBD2. The CDR3 has 14 residues. V lost 2 bases to trimming and J lost 7 bases; unmatched junction nucleotides: 4. CDR1 and CDR2 (germline): SGDLS, YYNGEE. The CDR3 sequence: CASSVGTRIGELFF. DNA for the CDR3: TGTGCCAGCAGCGTTGGGACTAGAATCGGGGAGCTGTTTTTT.

The rearrangement uses TRBV5-4 and TRBJ1-2; 8 bases map to TRBD1. Germline loops: CDR1 SGHNT, CDR2 YYREEE (reference sequence). The V segment lost 4 bases and the J segment 4 bases; nucleotides outside the gene matches: 18. The CDR3 has 18 amino acids. CDR3 amino acids: CASSPPGQEIARGYGYTF. The CDR3 DNA follows: TGTGCCAGCAGCCCCCCGGGACAGGAAATCGCGCGGGGCTATGGCTACACCTTC.

J is TRBJ1-3 and V is TRBV11-2, with 7 positions matching TRBD1. Trimming took 5 bases from V and 4 from J; bases not matched to a gene: 8. Germline CDR1 is SGHAT and CDR2 is FQNNGV. The CDR3 covers 15 residues. The CDR3 nucleotides are TGTGCCAGCAGCAAGCACAGGGGTTACGGAAACACCATATATTTT. Translated: CASSKHRGYGNTIYF.

V gene TRBV6-1 combines with J gene TRBJ1-1; possible D gene TRBD1, 5 bases. Trimming shortened V by 8 bases and J by 7 bases, and 14 bases separated the two germline ends. Germline loops: CDR1 MNHNS, CDR2 SASEGT. CDR3 length: 12 residues. In DNA, the CDR3 is TGTGCCAGCGGTGGGGCCGGGAGTGAAGCTTTCTTT. It yields the protein CASGGAGSEAFF.

This clone was seen only once. The chain recombines TRBV29-1 with TRBJ1-2; TRBD1 might be the D (5 bases). This CDR3 comprises 13 residues. V lost 4 bases and J lost 5, with 14 bases in between. Per the germline V gene, CDR1 is SQVTM and CDR2 is ANQGSEA. CDR3 amino acids: CSVVPGGVYGYTF. The CDR3 DNA follows: TGCAGCGTTGTCCCCGGGGGTGTTTATGGCTACACCTTC.

The chain has TRBV29-1 and TRBJ1-1; TRBD1 is a possible D gene (5 bases). V lost 4 bases to trimming and J lost 2 bases, with 14 bases between them. The CDR3 extends over 14 amino acids. Germline CDR1 reads SQVTM; CDR2 reads ANQGSEA. The DNA of the CDR3 is TGCAGCGTTGGTCGGGGACTTTCAAACACTGAAGCTTTCTTT. This gives the protein CSVGRGLSNTEAFF.